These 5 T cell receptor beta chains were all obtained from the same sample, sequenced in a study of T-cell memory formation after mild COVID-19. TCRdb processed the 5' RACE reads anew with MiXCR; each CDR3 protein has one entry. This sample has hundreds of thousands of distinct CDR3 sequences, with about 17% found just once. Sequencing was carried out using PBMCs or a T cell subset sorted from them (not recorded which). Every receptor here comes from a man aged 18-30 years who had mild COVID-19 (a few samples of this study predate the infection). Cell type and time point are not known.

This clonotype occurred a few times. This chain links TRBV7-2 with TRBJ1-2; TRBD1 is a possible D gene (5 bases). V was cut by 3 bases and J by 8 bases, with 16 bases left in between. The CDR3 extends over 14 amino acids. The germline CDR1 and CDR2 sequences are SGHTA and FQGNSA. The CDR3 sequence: CASSFPGTLGGYTF. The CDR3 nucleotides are TGTGCCAGCAGCTTCCCCGGGACCCTAGGGGGCTACACCTTC.

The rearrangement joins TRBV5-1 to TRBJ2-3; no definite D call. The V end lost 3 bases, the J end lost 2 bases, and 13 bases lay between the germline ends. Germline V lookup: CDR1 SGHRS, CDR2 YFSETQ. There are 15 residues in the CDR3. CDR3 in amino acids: CASSSGPPPTDTQYF. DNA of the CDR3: TGCGCCAGCAGCTCCGGCCCCCCACCCACAGATACGCAGTATTTT.

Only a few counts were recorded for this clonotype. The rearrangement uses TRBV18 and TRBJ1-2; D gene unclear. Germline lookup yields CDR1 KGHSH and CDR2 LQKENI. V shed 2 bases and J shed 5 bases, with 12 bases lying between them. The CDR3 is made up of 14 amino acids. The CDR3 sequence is CASSPETSEYGYTF. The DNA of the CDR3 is TGTGCCAGCTCACCAGAAACTTCGGAGTATGGCTACACCTTC.

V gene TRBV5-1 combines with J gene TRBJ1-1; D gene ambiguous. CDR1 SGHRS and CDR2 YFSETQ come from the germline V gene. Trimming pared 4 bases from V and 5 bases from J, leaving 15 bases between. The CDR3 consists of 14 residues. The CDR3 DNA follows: TGCGCCAGCAGCCCGGAGGGCGCGTGGACTGAAGCTTTCTTT. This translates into CASSPEGAWTEAFF.

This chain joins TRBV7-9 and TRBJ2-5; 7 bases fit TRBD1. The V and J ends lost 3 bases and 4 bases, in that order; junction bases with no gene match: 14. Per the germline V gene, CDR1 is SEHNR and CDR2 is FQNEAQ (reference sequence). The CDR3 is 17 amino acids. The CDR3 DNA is TGTGCCAGCAGCTTGGGGGTTGACAGGGAAGAGCGAGAGACCCAGTACTTC. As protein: CASSLGVDREERETQYF.